This passage covers 6 T cell receptor beta chains from one sample sequenced in a study of identifying expanded T cells in peripheral blood. Method: immunoSEQ multiplex PCR; TCRdb's copy keeps in-frame clones and lacks some. This table has 80,000 to 90,000 clones, 75% to 90% appearing once. Sequencing was done on a sample of blood. The receptors shown here come from a person aged 18 to 75 in good health.

The CDR3 nucleotides read TGTGCCATCAGTGAGCCCTCCTCTGGAAACACCATATATTTT. It specifies CAISEPSSGNTIYF. V is TRBV10-3 and J is TRBJ1-3, with D unclear. The CDR3 runs to 14 residues. Trimming shortened V by 2 bases and J by 0 bases, and 5 bases separated the two germline ends. CDR1 ENHRY and CDR2 SYGVKD come from the germline V gene.

V usage is TRBV10-3 and J usage is TRBJ1-2; 7 positions match TRBD1. The CDR3 is 13 residues long. V shed 9 bases, J shed 4 bases, and the junction held 8 bases outside the gene matches. Per the germline V gene, CDR1 is ENHRY and CDR2 is SYGVKD. CDR3 in amino acids: CAIRDSLSYGYTF. The CDR3 DNA is TGTGCCATTCGGGACAGCTTAAGCTATGGCTACACCTTC.

The sample holds one count of this clone. The CDR3 protein is CASAAGGGVVDTQYF. The CDR3 nucleotides read TGTGCCAGCGCAGCGGGAGGAGGGGTTGTAGATACGCAGTATTTT. This chain uses TRBV28 with TRBJ2-3; 9 positions match TRBD2. V gave up 8 bases and J gave up 5 bases; unmatched junction bases: 11. Looked up from germline, CDR1 is MDHEN and CDR2 is SYDVKM. This CDR3 is built from 15 residues.

In its sample, this clone was seen a few times. The chain employs TRBV2 and TRBJ2-1; D may be TRBD2 (6 bases). Trimming removed 7 bases at V and 9 bases at J, with 19 bases between. The CDR3 covers 14 residues. Germline V CDR1 and CDR2: SNHLY, FYNNEI. Here the CDR3 reads CASNNRAGSSEQFF. The CDR3 DNA follows: TGTGCCAGCAATAATAGGGCGGGGTCGTCTGAGCAGTTCTTC.

In its sample, this clone was seen a few times. Other DNA sequences in the sample encode the same CDR3. The V gene is TRBV4-1, the J gene TRBJ2-1; D is uncertain. Trimming took off 1 base at V and 0 bases at J, with 10 bases between the two ends. Per germline, CDR1 MGHRA and CDR2 YSYEKL. This CDR3 is 16 amino acids long. The CDR3 DNA reads TGCGCCAGCAGCCAAGTAGATATGATCTCCTACAATGAGCAGTTCTTC. Its protein product is CASSQVDMISYNEQFF.

This rearrangement joins TRBV29-1 to TRBJ2-5, with 8 bases that match TRBD1. The V gene end was trimmed by 6 bases and the J gene end by 5 bases; junction bases not matched to a gene: 8. The germline V gene has CDR1 SQVTM and CDR2 ANQGSEA. The CDR3 consists of 13 residues. DNA for the CDR3: TGCAGCGTGGGAGACAGGGGTGGGGAGACCCAGTACTTC. This translates into CSVGDRGGETQYF. The full variable domain, completed using reference TRBV29-1 and TRBJ2-5, is SAVISQKPSRDICQRGTSLTIQCQVDSQVTMMFWYRQQPGQSLTLIATANQGSEATYESGFVIDKFPISRPNLTFSTLTVSNMSPEDSSIYLCSVGDRGGETQYFGPGTRLLVL.